This TCR beta chain was profiled in a study of OX40 agonist ivuxolimab in advanced cancers. About the full investigation: Ivuxolimab was a fully human IgG2 agonistic monoclonal antibody targeting the costimulatory receptor OX40 (CD134). Intravenous ivuxolimab was administered to patients every 2 weeks at six dose levels: 0.01, 0.1, 0.3, 1.5, 3 and 10 mg/kg. The monotherapy dose-escalation portion (N ≈ 50 patients) of the phase I ivuxolimab trial is reported in the paper. The point of sequencing TCRbeta in the periphery was to test whether ivuxolimab changed TCR sequence diversity and drove clonal T-cell expansion. Among the approximately 50 dose-escalation patients, around 19 had hepatocellular carcinoma, roughly 15 melanoma, 9 renal cell carcinoma and 9 head and neck cancer. In the dose-escalation cohort, 82.7% of patients were male, and the mean age was around 60 years, with a range of roughly 20 to 80. Prior anti-PD-1, anti-PD-L1 or anti-CTLA-4 therapy was permitted, and 30% to 45% of dose-escalation patients had received checkpoint inhibitors. Partial responses were achieved by three dose-escalation patients, of whom one had hepatocellular carcinoma and two had cutaneous melanoma. Study-level results and caveats: In partial responders in the 0.1-3.0 mg/kg groups, normalized peripheral clonal expansion was found to be among the lowest, especially among CD8+ T cells. Low levels of normalized T-cell clonal expansion were also seen in some patients who did not respond. The antigen specificity of the clonally expanded peripheral T cells was not determined. At doses from 0.1 to 3.0 mg/kg, clonal expansion was seen in both CD4+ and CD8+ blood T cells between baseline and week 6. After ivuxolimab, CD8+ T cells had more expanded clones than CD4+ T cells on average.

Looking up the germline V gene (reference sequence) yields CDR1 MNHEY and CDR2 SMNVEV. The cysteine opens and the phenylalanine closes a CDR3 of 17 amino acids. Only the CDR3 portion is preserved as DNA: 51 bases, with reading frame beginning at the first base. V and J are trimmed by 0 bases and 0 bases, and the gene matches miss 7 bases of the junction. Patients with a history of autoimmune disease or receiving systemic immunosuppression were excluded from the trial. Peripheral blood for TCR sequencing was drawn from every dose cohort at baseline, at cycle 4 day 1 and at cycle 7 day 1. Samples came from an open-label, multicenter, first-in-human phase I dose-escalation trial of ivuxolimab. The trial enrolled adults with locally advanced or metastatic head and neck squamous cell, hepatocellular, melanoma or renal cell carcinoma. Before TCR sequencing, CD4+ T cells and CD8+ T cells from peripheral blood were sorted into separate populations.

Note on this clone: The antigen it recognizes is unknown. Base qualities were left out, and no much larger clone turns up one base away.

For sequencing of the TCRbeta CDR3 region, genomic DNA was extracted from the sorted cells. TCRbeta CDR3 regions were sequenced using the immunoSEQ Assay. TCRdb carries this immuneACCESS record with in-frame sequences only. Its versions omit some clonotypes, under half of them owing to an unresolved V gene in the studies checked, with the rest unexplained. In all, the sample holds tens of thousands of clones, and 85% to 90% of those were seen once. The ten biggest clones cover 1.1% of the sample. The sequencing here drew on CD4+ or CD8+ T cells sorted from blood, taken in a trial of the OX40 agonist ivuxolimab. The receptor chain draws on TRBV27 and TRBJ1-1; TRBD1 matches 7 bases in the middle. This TCR came from an adult with an advanced solid tumor such as melanoma, head and neck, liver or kidney cancer. Here is the DNA: TGTGCCAGCAGTTTATCGATAGAACAGGGGTTGAACACTGAAGCTTTCTTT. This is translated as CASSLSIEQGLNTEAFF.